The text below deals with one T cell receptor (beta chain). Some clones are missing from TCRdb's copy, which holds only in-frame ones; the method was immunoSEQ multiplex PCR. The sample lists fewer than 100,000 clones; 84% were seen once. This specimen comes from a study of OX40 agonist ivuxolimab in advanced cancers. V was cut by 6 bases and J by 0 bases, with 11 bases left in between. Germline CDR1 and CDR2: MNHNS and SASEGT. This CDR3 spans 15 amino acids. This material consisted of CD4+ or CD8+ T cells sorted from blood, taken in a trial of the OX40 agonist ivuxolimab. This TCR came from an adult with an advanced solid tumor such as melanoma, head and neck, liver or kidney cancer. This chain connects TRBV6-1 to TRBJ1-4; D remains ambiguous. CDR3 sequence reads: CASRRTVATNEKLFF. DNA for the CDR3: TGTGCCAGCAGGCGGACCGTTGCAACTAATGAAAAACTGTTTTTT.